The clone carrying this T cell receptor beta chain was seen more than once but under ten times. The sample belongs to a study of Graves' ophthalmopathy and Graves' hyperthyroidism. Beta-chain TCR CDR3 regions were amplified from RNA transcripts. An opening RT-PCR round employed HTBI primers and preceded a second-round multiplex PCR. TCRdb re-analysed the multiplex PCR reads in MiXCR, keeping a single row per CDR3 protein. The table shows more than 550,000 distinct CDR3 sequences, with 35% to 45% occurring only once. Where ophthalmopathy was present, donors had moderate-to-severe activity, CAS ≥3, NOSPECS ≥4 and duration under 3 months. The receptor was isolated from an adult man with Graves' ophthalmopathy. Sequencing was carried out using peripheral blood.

This CDR3 reads CAISEGADQPQHF. CDR3 nucleotide sequence: TGTGCCATCAGTGAGGGGGCCGATCAGCCCCAGCATTTT. V usage is TRBV10-3 and J usage is TRBJ1-5; D perhaps matches TRBD1 (5 bases). This CDR3 has 13 amino acids. Germline V CDR1 and CDR2: ENHRY, SYGVKD. V was shortened by 2 bases and J by 5 bases, with 7 bases between the two germline ends.